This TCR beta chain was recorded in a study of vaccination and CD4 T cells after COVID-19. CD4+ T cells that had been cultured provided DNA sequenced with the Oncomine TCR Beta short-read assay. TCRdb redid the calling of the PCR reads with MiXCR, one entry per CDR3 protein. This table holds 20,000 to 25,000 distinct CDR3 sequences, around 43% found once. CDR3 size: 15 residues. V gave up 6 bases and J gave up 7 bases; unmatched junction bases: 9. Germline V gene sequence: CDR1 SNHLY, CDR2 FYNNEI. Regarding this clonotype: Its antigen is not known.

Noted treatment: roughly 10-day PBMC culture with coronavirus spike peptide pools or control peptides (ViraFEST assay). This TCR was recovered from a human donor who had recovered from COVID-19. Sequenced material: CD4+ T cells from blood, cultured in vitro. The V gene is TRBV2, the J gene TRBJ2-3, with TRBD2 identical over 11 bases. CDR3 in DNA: TGTGCCAGCAGGGTAGCGGGAGGGCGTCTAAATACGCAGTATTTT. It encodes CASRVAGGRLNTQYF.